This T cell receptor beta chain derives from a study of Ad26.COV2.S vaccination and SARS-CoV-2 variants. The wider study: Doses of Ad26.COV2.S were injected into muscle once or twice, 56 days apart. The study's findings and limits: Vaccine recipients showed a spike-specific TCR breadth that was higher than in placebo recipients.

Treatment here: 15 to 20 received Ad26.COV2.S at low or high dose, single or two shots; about 5 received placebo; per-sample allocation not given. Vaccine and placebo recipients were sampled on day 63 after the first injection. The shot given was an Ad26 vector that makes Wuhan-strain SARS-CoV-2 spike. Here immunoSEQ multiplex PCR was the method, and the copy in TCRdb shows in-frame clones only, minus some. Here the sample spans about 400,000 clones, about 89% being singletons. As to this clone: Its antigen remains unidentified.

From germline, CDR1 is SNHLY and CDR2 FYNNEI. CDR3 length: 14 amino acids. Trimming stripped 2 bases from V and 2 bases from J, with 8 bases between. The clonotype originates from a person between 18 and 65 years old who received the Ad26.COV2.S COVID-19 vaccine or a placebo. Material: peripheral blood, obtained in a trial of Ad26.COV2.S vaccine versus placebo. The V and J genes are TRBV2 and TRBJ2-3; D uncertain. CDR3 nucleotide sequence: TGTGCCAGCAGTGAATGGGGTAACACAGATACGCAGTATTTT. This gives the protein CASSEWGNTDTQYF.